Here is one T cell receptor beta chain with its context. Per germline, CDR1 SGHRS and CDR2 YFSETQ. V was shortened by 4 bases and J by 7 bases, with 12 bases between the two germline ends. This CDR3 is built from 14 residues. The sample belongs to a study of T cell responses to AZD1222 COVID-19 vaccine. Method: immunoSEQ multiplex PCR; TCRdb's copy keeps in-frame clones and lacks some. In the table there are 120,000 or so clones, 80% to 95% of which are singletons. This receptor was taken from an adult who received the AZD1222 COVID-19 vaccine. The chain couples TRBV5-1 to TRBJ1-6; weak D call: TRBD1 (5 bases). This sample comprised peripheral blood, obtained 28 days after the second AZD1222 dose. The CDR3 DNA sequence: TGCGCCAGCAGCGGGGGACTGGAGAATTCACCCCTCCACTTT. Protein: CASSGGLENSPLHF.